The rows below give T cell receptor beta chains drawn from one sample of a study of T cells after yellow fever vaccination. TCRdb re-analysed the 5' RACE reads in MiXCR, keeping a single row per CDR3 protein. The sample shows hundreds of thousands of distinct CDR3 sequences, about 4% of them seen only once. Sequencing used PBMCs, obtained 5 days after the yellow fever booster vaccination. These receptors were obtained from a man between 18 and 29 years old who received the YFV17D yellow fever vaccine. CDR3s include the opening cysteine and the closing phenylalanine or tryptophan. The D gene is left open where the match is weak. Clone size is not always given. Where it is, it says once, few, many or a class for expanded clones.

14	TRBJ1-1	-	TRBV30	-	TGTGCCTGGACACGGACAACAGGTACCACTGAAGCTTTCTTT	CAWTRTTGTTEAFF
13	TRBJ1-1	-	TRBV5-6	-	TGTGCCAGCAGCCCGGGAGTGAACACTGAAGCTTTCTTT	CASSPGVNTEAFF
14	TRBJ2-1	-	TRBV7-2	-	TGTGCCAGCAGCTTAGGCCGGGGCCTACATGAGCAGTTCTTC	CASSLGRGLHEQFF
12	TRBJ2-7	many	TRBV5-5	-	TGTGCCAGCAGCTTGGTAGCCTACGAGCAGTACTTC	CASSLVAYEQYF
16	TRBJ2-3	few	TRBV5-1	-	TGCGCCAGCAGCTTGGCCGGCATGGGGAACACAGATACGCAGTATTTT	CASSLAGMGNTDTQYF
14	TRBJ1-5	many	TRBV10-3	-	TGTGCCATCAAGGACAGTTTCGGCGATCAGCCCCAGCATTTT	CAIKDSFGDQPQHF
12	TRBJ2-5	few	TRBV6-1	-	TGTGCCAGCACTCTAGGGGGTCAGACCCAGTACTTC	CASTLGGQTQYF
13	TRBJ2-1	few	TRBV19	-	TGTGCCAGTAGTATTAGCTCCTACAATGAGCAGTTCTTC	CASSISSYNEQFF
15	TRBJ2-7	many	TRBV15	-	TGTGCCACCAGCAGAGATGGCTATTCGTCCTACGAGCAGTACTTC	CATSRDGYSSYEQYF
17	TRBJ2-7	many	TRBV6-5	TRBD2	TGTGCCAGCAGTTACTCAGGCGTATCTAGCGGGGGCTACGAGCAGTACTTC	CASSYSGVSSGGYEQYF
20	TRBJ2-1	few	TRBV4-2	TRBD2	TGTGCCAGCAGCCAAGATGCCCTCTCTGCCATAGCGGGGGCATACAATGAGCAGTTCTTC	CASSQDALSAIAGAYNEQFF
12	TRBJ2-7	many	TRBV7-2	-	TGTGCCAGCAGCTTAGGGGTTGGCGAGCAGTACTTC	CASSLGVGEQYF
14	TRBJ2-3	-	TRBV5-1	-	TGCGCCAGCAGCTTGGTACCAGGGCGGGATACGCAGTATTTT	CASSLVPGRDTQYF
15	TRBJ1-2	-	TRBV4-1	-	TGCGCCAGCAGCCAGACCCCCCCAGGGTACTATGGCTACACCTTC	CASSQTPPGYYGYTF
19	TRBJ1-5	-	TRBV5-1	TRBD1	TGCGCCAGCAGCTTGTCCGGGACAGGGGGCCGTTGGAGCAATCAGCCCCAGCATTTT	CASSLSGTGGRWSNQPQHF